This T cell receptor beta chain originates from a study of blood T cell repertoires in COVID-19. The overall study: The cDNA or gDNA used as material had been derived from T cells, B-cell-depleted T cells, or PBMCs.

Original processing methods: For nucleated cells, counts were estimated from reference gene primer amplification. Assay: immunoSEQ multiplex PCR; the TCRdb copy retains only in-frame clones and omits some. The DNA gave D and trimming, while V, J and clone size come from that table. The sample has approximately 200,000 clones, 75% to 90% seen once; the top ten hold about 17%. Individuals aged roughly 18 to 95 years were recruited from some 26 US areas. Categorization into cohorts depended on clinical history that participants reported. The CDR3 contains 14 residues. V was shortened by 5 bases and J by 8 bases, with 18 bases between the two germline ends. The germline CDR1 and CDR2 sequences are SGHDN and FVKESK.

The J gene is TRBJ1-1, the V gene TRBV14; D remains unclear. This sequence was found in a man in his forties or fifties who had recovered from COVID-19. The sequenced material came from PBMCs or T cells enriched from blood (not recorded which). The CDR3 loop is CASSFEVGASEAFF. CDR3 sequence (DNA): TGTGCCAGCAGCTTTGAGGTAGGAGCGTCCGAAGCTTTCTTT.